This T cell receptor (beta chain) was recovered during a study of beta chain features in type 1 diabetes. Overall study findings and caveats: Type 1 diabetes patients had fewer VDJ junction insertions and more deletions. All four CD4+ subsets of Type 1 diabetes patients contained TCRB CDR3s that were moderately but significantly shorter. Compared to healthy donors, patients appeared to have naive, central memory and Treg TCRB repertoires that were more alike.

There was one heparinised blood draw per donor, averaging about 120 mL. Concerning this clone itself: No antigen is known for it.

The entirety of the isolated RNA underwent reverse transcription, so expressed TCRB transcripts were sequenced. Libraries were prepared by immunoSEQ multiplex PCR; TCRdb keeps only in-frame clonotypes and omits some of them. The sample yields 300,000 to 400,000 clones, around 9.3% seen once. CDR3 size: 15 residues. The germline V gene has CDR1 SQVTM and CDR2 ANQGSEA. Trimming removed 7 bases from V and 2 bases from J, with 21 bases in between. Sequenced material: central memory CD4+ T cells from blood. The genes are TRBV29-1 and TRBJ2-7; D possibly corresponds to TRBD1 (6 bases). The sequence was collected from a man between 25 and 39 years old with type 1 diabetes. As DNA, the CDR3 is TGCAGCGCCTCTAAACAGGGAAAGAGGACCTACGAGCAGTACTTC. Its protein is CSASKQGKRTYEQYF.